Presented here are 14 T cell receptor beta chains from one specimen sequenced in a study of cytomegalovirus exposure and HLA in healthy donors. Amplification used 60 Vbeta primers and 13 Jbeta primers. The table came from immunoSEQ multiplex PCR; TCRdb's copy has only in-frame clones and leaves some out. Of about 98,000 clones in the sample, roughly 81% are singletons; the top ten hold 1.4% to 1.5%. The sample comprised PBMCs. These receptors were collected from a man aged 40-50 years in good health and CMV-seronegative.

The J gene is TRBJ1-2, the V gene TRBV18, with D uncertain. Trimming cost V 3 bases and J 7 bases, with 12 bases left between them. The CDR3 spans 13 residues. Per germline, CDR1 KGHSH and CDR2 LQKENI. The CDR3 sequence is CASSPGGSSGYTF. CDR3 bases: TGTGCCAGCTCACCCGGCGGGTCGAGTGGCTACACCTTC.

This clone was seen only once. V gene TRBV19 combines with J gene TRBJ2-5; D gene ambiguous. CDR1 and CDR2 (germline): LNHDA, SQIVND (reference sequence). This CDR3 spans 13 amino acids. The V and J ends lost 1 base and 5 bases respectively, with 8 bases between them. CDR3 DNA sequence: TGTGCCAGTAGTATAGTTGTACGGGAGACCCAGTACTTC. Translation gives CASSIVVRETQYF. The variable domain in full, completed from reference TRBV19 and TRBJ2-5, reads DGGITQSPKYLFRKEGQNVTLSCEQNLNHDAMYWYRQDPGQGLRLIYYSQIVNDFQKGDIAEGYSVSREKKESFPLTVTSAQKNPTAFYLCASSIVVRETQYFGPGTRLLVL.

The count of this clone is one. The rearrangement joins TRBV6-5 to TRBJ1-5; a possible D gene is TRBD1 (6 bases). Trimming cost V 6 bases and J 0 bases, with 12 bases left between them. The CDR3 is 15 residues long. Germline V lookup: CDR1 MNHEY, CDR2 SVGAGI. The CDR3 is CASRLTGHSNQPQHF. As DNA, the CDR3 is TGTGCCAGCAGACTTACAGGGCATAGCAATCAGCCCCAGCATTTT.

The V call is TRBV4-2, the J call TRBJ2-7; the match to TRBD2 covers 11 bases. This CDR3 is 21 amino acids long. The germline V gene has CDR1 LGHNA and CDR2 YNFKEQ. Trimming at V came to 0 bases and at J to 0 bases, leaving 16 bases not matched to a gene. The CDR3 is CASSQEGGGPSGGPTSYEQYF. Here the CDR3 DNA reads TGTGCCAGCAGCCAAGAGGGAGGGGGTCCTAGCGGGGGGCCCACCTCCTACGAGCAGTACTTC.

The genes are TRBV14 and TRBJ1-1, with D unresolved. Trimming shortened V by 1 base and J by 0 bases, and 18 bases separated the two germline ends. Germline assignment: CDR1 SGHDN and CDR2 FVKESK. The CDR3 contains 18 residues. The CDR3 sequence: CASSQVWAGTGVNTEAFF. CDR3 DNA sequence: TGTGCCAGCAGCCAAGTATGGGCAGGTACCGGGGTGAACACTGAAGCTTTCTTT.

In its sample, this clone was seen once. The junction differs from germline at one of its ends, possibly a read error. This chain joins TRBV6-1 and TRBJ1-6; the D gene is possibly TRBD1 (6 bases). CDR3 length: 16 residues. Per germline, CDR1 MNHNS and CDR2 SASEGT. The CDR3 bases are TGTGCCATCAGTGAGTCGATTGGGGGCCCTAATTCACCCCTCCACTTT. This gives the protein CAISESIGGPNSPLHF.

The CDR3: CASSQVQGAHYGYTF. The CDR3 nucleotides are TGTGCCAGCAGCCAAGTACAGGGAGCCCACTATGGCTACACCTTC. This rearrangement joins TRBV4-2 to TRBJ1-2; D might be TRBD1 (6 bases). The CDR3 contains 15 residues. CDR1 is LGHNA, CDR2 YNFKEQ, per germline. Trimming took off 1 base at V and 3 bases at J, with 12 bases between the two ends.

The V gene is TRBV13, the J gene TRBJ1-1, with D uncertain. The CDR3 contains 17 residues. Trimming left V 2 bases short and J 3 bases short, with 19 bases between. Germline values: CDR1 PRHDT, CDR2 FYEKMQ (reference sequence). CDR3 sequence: CASSLIGLAGAHTEAFF. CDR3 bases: TGTGCCAGCAGCTTAATCGGTTTGGCGGGAGCGCACACTGAAGCTTTCTTT. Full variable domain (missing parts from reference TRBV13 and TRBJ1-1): AAGVIQSPRHLIKEKRETATLKCYPIPRHDTVYWYQQGPGQDPQFLISFYEKMQSDKGSIPDRFSAQQFSDYHSELNMSSLELGDSALYFCASSLIGLAGAHTEAFFGQGTRLTVV.

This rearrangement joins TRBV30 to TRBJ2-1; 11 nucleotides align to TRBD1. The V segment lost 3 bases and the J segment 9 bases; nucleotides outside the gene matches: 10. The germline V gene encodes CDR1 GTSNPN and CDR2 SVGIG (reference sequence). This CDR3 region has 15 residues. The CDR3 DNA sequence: TGTGCCTGGAGCCGAGGGACAGGGGGAGGGGGTGAGCAGTTCTTC. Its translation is CAWSRGTGGGGEQFF.

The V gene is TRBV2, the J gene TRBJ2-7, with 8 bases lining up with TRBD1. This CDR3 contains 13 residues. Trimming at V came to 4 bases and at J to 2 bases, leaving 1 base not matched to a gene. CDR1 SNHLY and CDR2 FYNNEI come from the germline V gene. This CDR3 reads CASSVTGAYEQYF. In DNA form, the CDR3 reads TGTGCCAGCAGTGTGACAGGGGCCTACGAGCAGTACTTC.

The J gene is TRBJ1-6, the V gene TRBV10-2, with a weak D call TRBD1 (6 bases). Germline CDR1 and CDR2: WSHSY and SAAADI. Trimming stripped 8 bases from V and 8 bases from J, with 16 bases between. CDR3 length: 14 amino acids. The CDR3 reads CASAERSGDSPLHF. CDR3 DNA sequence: TGCGCCAGCGCCGAAAGGTCAGGGGATTCACCCCTCCACTTT.

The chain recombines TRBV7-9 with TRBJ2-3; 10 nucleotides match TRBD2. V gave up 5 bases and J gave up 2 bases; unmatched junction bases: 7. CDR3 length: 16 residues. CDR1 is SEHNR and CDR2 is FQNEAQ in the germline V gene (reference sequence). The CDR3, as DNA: TGTGCCAGCAGCATTCTAGCGGGGGCTCTCACAGATACGCAGTATTTT. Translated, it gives CASSILAGALTDTQYF.

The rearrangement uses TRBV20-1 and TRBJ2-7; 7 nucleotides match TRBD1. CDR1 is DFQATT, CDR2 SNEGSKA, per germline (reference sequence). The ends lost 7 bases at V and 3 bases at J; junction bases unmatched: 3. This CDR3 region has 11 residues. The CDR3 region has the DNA TGCAGTGGACAGGGAAGCTACGAGCAGTACTTC. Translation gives CSGQGSYEQYF.

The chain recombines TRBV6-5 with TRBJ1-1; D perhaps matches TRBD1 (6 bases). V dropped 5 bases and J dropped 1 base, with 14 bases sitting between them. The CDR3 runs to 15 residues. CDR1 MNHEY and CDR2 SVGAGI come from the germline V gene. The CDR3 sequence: CASSNRQAPNTEAFF. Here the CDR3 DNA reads TGTGCCAGCAGTAACCGACAGGCCCCGAACACTGAAGCTTTCTTT.